The 14 T cell receptor beta chains below all came from one sample that was sequenced in a study of CD8 T cells in ankylosing spondylitis. One entry per CDR3 protein results from TCRdb running MiXCR on the 5' RACE reads. The data contain approximately 43,000 distinct CDR3 sequences, approximately 3.6% of them singletons. Sequenced material: blood, either unsorted or a sorted T cell fraction (not recorded which). The receptors come from a female donor with ankylosing spondylitis or in good health (not recorded which).

This clonotype was counted ten times or more. This chain joins TRBV9 and TRBJ2-3; 10 positions agree with TRBD1. The CDR3 has 16 amino acids. J lost 8 bases, V lost 3 bases, and 12 bases had no gene match. CDR1 and CDR2 from the germline V gene are SGDLS and YYNGEE. DNA of the CDR3: TGTGCCAGCAGCGCTCCAGGACAGGGGGGGAGTGGTACGCAGTATTTT. The encoded protein is CASSAPGQGGSGTQYF.

This clonotype was recorded at least ten times. The chain has TRBV9 and TRBJ2-3, with 11 bases that match TRBD2. CDR3 length equals 17 residues. The germline gives CDR1 SGDLS, CDR2 YYNGEE. After removal of 1 base from V and 6 bases from J, the junction contained 10 bases not matched to a gene. This CDR3 is CASSVMGLAAAGDTQYF. The CDR3 coding sequence is TGTGCCAGCAGCGTAATGGGACTAGCGGCCGCTGGGGATACGCAGTATTTT.

This clonotype was seen ten or more times. The rearrangement joins TRBV9 to TRBJ2-7; 15 nucleotides align to TRBD2. The CDR3 consists of 14 residues. Germline loops: CDR1 SGDLS, CDR2 YYNGEE. J was trimmed by 6 bases and V by 3 bases; bases with no gene match: 1. This CDR3 reads CASSAGLAGGEQYF. DNA for the CDR3: TGTGCCAGCAGCGCGGGACTAGCGGGGGGCGAGCAGTACTTC.

The chain is built from TRBV27 and TRBJ1-3, with 9 positions matching TRBD1. This CDR3 comprises 16 residues. V was clipped by 8 bases and J by 4 bases; unmatched bases: 12. Looked up from germline, CDR1 is MNHEY and CDR2 is SMNVEV (reference sequence). The CDR3 loop reads CASGTPPGTGGNTIYF. CDR3 sequence (DNA): TGTGCCAGCGGAACCCCCCCCGGGACAGGGGGAAACACCATATATTTT.

The CDR3 protein is CASVVVDTEAFF. The DNA for the CDR3 is TGTGCCAGCGTAGTTGTAGACACTGAAGCTTTCTTT. The V gene is TRBV9, the J gene TRBJ1-1; D remains ambiguous. Per germline, CDR1 SGDLS and CDR2 YYNGEE. Trimming took off 7 bases at V and 3 bases at J, with 10 bases between the two ends. This CDR3 is built from 12 residues.

This clonotype was found many times. The V call is TRBV9, the J call TRBJ2-7; possibly TRBD1 or TRBD2 for D (5 bases each). Trimming left V 3 bases short and J 5 bases short, with 15 bases between. There are 14 residues in the CDR3. Germline loops: CDR1 SGDLS, CDR2 YYNGEE. CDR3 sequence: CASSGGPQPHEQYF. In DNA, the CDR3 is TGTGCCAGCAGCGGGGGACCGCAGCCCCACGAGCAGTACTTC. Looking up the rest from reference TRBV9 and TRBJ2-7 gives the full variable domain: DSGVTQTPKHLITATGQRVTLRCSPRSGDLSVYWYQQSLDQGLQFLIQYYNGEERAKGNILERFSAQQFPDLHSELNLSSLELGDSALYFCASSGGPQPHEQYFGPGTRLTVT.

CDR3 sequence: CASSVGGRQGDTEAFF. The DNA of the CDR3 is TGTGCCAGCAGCGTAGGGGGGAGACAGGGTGACACTGAAGCTTTCTTT. This chain connects TRBV9 to TRBJ1-1; 7 bases are shared with TRBD1. From germline, CDR1 is SGDLS and CDR2 YYNGEE. The ends lost 0 bases at V and 3 bases at J; junction bases unmatched: 8. The CDR3 runs to 16 residues.

V and J are TRBV9 and TRBJ2-3; no clear D. Germline loops: CDR1 SGDLS, CDR2 YYNGEE. The CDR3 sequence is 15 residues long. Between the trimmed V and J ends, which lost 3 bases and 2 bases, there was a span of 13 bases. The CDR3 loop is CASSAMTMNTDTQYF. In DNA, the CDR3 is TGTGCCAGCAGCGCCATGACCATGAACACAGATACGCAGTATTTT.

This clonotype has ten or more counts. The chain employs TRBV9 and TRBJ1-1; D is perhaps TRBD1 (6 bases). V was pared by 2 bases and J by 4 bases, with 12 bases between. Per the germline V gene, CDR1 is SGDLS and CDR2 is YYNGEE. The CDR3 runs to 14 residues. The CDR3 spells CASSVDPGATEAFF. CDR3 DNA sequence: TGTGCCAGCAGCGTTGACCCAGGGGCCACTGAAGCTTTCTTT.

This clonotype showed up many times. The rearrangement uses TRBV9 and TRBJ1-1; 8 bases are shared with TRBD1. CDR3 length: 14 amino acids. The germline CDR1 and CDR2 sequences are SGDLS and YYNGEE. V lost 3 bases to trimming and J lost 1 base; unmatched junction nucleotides: 2. The CDR3 spells CASSATGGNTEAFF. Here the CDR3 DNA reads TGTGCCAGCAGCGCCACAGGGGGGAACACTGAAGCTTTCTTT.

This clonotype appeared a few times. The chain links TRBV9 to TRBJ2-6, with D hard to call. CDR1 is SGDLS, CDR2 YYNGEE, per germline. The CDR3 runs 16 residues. V lost 4 bases to trimming and J lost 0 bases, with 11 bases between them. CDR3 in DNA: TGTGCCAGCAGCAAAGGAGCCAGCTCTGGGGCCAACGTCCTGACTTTC. Translation: CASSKGASSGANVLTF.

Many counts were recorded for this clonotype. The chain uses TRBV9 and TRBJ1-2; D possibly corresponds to TRBD1 (5 bases). This CDR3 spans 13 amino acids. Germline V lookup: CDR1 SGDLS, CDR2 YYNGEE. V was trimmed by 0 bases and J by 6 bases, leaving 9 bases between them. The CDR3 DNA is TGTGCCAGCAGCGTAGCCAGGGAAGATGGCTACACCTTC. Translated: CASSVAREDGYTF.

This clonotype was seen repeatedly, ten times or more. The gene calls are TRBV9 and TRBJ2-2, with D hard to call. Trimming took 4 bases from V and 4 from J, leaving 14 bases between them. The CDR3 sequence is 15 residues long. Germline V gene sequence: CDR1 SGDLS, CDR2 YYNGEE. The CDR3 loop is CASSPRPRSTGELFF. CDR3 nucleotide sequence: TGTGCCAGCAGCCCTCGCCCTCGGAGCACCGGGGAGCTGTTTTTT.

This clonotype was seen ten or more times. The rearrangement joins TRBV9 to TRBJ1-5; D not certain. V lost 3 bases and J lost 2, with 6 bases in between. Germline lookup yields CDR1 SGDLS and CDR2 YYNGEE. This CDR3 has 13 amino acids. The DNA of the CDR3 is TGTGCCAGCAGCGAGGGAGGCAATCAGCCCCAGCATTTT. This gives the protein CASSEGGNQPQHF.